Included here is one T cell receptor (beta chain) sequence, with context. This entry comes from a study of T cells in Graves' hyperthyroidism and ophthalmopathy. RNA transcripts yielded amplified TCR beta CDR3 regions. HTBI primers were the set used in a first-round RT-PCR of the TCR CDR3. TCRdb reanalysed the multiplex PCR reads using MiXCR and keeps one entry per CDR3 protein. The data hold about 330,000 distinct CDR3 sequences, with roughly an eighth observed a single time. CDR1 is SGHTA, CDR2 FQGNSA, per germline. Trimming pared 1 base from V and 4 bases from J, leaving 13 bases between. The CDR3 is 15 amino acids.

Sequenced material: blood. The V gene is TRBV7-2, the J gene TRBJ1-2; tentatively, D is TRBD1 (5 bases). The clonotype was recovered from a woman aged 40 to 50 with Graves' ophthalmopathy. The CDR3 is CASSLGEGDGYGYTF. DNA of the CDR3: TGTGCCAGCAGCTTAGGGGAAGGGGACGGCTATGGCTACACCTTC.